In this sample, the clone carrying this T cell receptor (beta chain) turned up a few times. What it recognizes is unknown. This sample stems from a study of T cells after yellow fever vaccination. About the study: Where fractions had low cell numbers, libraries were prepared from them with the SMART-Seq v4 Ultra Low Input RNA kit.

CDR3 length: 15 residues. Looked up from germline, CDR1 is SEHNR and CDR2 is FQNEAQ (reference sequence). V lost 2 bases to trimming and J lost 0 bases, with 11 bases between them. Template switching with 5'RACE generated the TCR cDNA and added a universal primer site and UMIs. TCRdb redid the calling of the 5' RACE reads with MiXCR, one entry per CDR3 protein. The table lists 620,000 or so distinct CDR3 sequences, 9% to 15% of them singletons. Study-wide points: A small share of clonotypes appeared in both CD4 and CD8 compartments. After the booster, 96% of CD4 and 75% to 90% of CD8 primary-response clones were re-detected.

The chain carries TRBV7-9 and TRBJ2-7; TRBD2 is a possible D gene (5 bases). The source material was PBMCs, sampled on the day of the yellow fever booster vaccination. The sequence was obtained from a man aged 25 to 45 who received the YFV17D yellow fever vaccine. CDR3 protein: CASSLRGASSYEQYF. For the CDR3, the DNA is TGTGCCAGCAGCTTACGGGGTGCCAGCTCCTACGAGCAGTACTTC.